Described below is a single T cell receptor beta chain sequence and its context. The data were taken from a study of blood T cell repertoires in COVID-19. In the study overall: Some COVID-19 samples were acute and others convalescent; all came from the United States, Italy and Spain. PBMCs, B-cell-depleted T cells, or T cells were the source of the cDNA or gDNA that made up the material.

CDR3 size: 12 residues. Germline V lookup: CDR1 SQVTM, CDR2 ANQGSEA. V dropped 4 bases and J dropped 6; count of bases not matched to a gene: 6. Produced via immunoSEQ multiplex PCR; TCRdb's table is partial and in-frame only. The data hold about 300,000 clones, with 86% observed a single time. Those who participated ranged in age from roughly 18 to 95 years and resided in about two dozen US areas. This TCR was sampled from a young woman who had recovered from COVID-19. V is TRBV29-1 and J is TRBJ2-7; 7 nucleotides align to TRBD1. The sample was PBMCs or T cells enriched from blood (not recorded which). CDR3 in DNA: TGCAGCGTTGTTGGACAGGCCCTCGAGCAGTACTTC. It yields the protein CSVVGQALEQYF.